Below, one T cell receptor beta chain is given with its context. The antigen is unknown. TCRdb reanalyzed the 5' RACE reads, giving one entry per CDR3 protein sequence and no DNA. The listing records around 550,000 distinct CDR3 sequences. The CDR3 loop spans 15 amino acids. CDR1 is MNHNS and CDR2 is SASEGT in the germline V gene. This record comes from a study of T cells expressing NK-cell markers. Study-level background: According to the study, TCR beta repertoires originated from sorted CD3+CD56+NKG2C+, CD3+CD56+NKG2C- and CD3+CD56-NKG2C+ T cells. Study outcomes and limitations: Certain NKG2C+ T cell clones were expanded, and their HCMV specificity remained unclear. Several of the donors also had these clonotypes leading their CD3+CD56-NKG2C+ fraction. In roughly 6 donors, dominant CD3+CD56+NKG2C+ clones formed roughly 1.0-7.5% of CD8+ cells.

The receptor comes from a man between 18 and 35 years old in good health. Sequenced: blood T cells: a sorted CD56 or NKG2C T cell subset, CD4+ or CD8+ T cells, or bulk PBMC T cells (not recorded which). The chain uses TRBV6-1 and TRBJ2-1; TCRdb indicates TRBD1, and absent DNA this call remains unverified. The CDR3 protein is CASSRTGGSYNEQFF.